This T cell receptor beta chain is drawn from a study of T cells in Graves' hyperthyroidism and ophthalmopathy. Authors of the study amplified TCR beta CDR3 regions from RNA transcripts. During a first-round RT-PCR of the TCR CDR3, the HTBI primer set was used. From the multiplex PCR reads, TCRdb called clonotypes with MiXCR, one entry per CDR3 protein. Of under 350,000 distinct CDR3 sequences in the sample, around 20% were seen once. This clonotype was recorded at least ten times. V gave up 4 bases and J gave up 4 bases, with 16 bases separating them. Germline lookup yields CDR1 LGHDT and CDR2 YNNKEL (reference sequence). The CDR3 sequence is 15 residues long.

This clonotype was obtained from a woman aged 45-65 years with Graves' hyperthyroidism. The V gene is TRBV3-1, the J gene TRBJ1-2; unclear D gene. The sample taken for sequencing was blood. The CDR3: CASSPSPHSGYGYTF. DNA of the CDR3: TGTGCCAGCAGCCCCTCACCCCATTCAGGCTATGGCTACACCTTC.